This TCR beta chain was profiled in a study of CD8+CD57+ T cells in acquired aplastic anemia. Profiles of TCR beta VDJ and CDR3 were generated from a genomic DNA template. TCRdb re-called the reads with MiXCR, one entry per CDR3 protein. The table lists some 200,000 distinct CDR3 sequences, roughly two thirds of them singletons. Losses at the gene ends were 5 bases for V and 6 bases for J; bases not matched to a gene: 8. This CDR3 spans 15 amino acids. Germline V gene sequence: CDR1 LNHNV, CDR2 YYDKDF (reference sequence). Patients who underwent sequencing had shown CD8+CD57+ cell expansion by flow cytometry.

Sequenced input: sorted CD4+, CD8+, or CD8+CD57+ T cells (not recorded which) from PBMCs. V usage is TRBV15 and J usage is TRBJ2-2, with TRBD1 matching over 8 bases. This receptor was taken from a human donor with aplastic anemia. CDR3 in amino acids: CATSSRQGSAGELFF. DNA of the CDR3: TGTGCCACCAGCTCACGACAGGGGAGCGCCGGGGAGCTGTTTTTT.